This TCR beta chain was profiled in a study of graft-versus-host responses after intestinal transplantation. Each mixed lymphocyte reaction held some 200,000 CFSE-labeled responders and some 200,000 irradiated violet-dye-labeled stimulators. Produced via immunoSEQ multiplex PCR; TCRdb's table is partial and in-frame only. This table holds around 14,000 clones, 33% found once. CDR1 SNHLY and CDR2 FYNNEI come from the germline V gene. The ends lost 6 bases at V and 4 bases at J; junction bases unmatched: 7. The CDR3 is 14 residues long. V and J are TRBV2 and TRBJ2-7; TRBD2 matches 9 bases. This TCR derives from a human patient who received an intestinal transplant. This material consisted of alloreactive CD4+ T cells from a mixed lymphocyte reaction culture, taken before intestinal transplant. Subset reported: CFSE-low proliferating T cells sorted from roughly six-day pre-transplant mixed lymphocyte reaction (GvH or HvG direction). The CDR3 DNA follows: TGTGCCAGCAGAATAGCGGGAGCCCTTTACGAGCAGTACTTC. Protein sequence: CASRIAGALYEQYF.